Described below is a single TCR beta chain sequence and its context. Its antigen is unknown. The data derive from a study of long-term antiretroviral therapy in people with HIV. The overall study: Some samples came about a decade before the 2015 immediate-ART recommendation, and these were the earliest.

Researchers report immunoSEQ v3.0 was run at survey level. Sequencing used immunoSEQ multiplex PCR; TCRdb keeps in-frame clones, though not all of them. The data show fewer than 45,000 clones, with about four fifths seen just once and under 15% held by the top ten. Germline V gene data show CDR1 as LGHNA and CDR2 as YNFKEQ. V was cut by 0 bases and J by 3 bases, with 15 bases left in between. The CDR3 consists of 16 residues. The study, taken as a whole, reports: CDR3 lengths in HIV samples spanned a narrower range than controls. No data on ART adherence, viral resistance or therapy changes. Patients on ART gained diversity, which nonetheless stayed below transplant donor controls.

This clonotype was obtained from a man between 18 and 35 years old with HIV. V is TRBV4-2 and J is TRBJ2-7; D is perhaps TRBD1 (5 bases). The specimen was unsorted PBMCs, collected 0.3 years after starting antiretroviral therapy. The CDR3: CASSQELGARSYEQYF. CDR3 DNA: TGTGCCAGCAGCCAAGAGCTAGGGGCGCGGAGCTACGAGCAGTACTTC.